This TCR beta chain was sequenced in a study of blood T cells in healthy people across ages. Study background: About one barcoded beta molecule per two T cells came from capture by template switching.

There are 14 residues in the CDR3. From germline, CDR1 is LNHNV and CDR2 YYDKDF (reference sequence). The junction had 5 bases not matched to a gene; V was cut back by 0 bases and J by 6 bases. The sample holds a few counts of this clonotype. Combining a sample-barcoded 5' primer with a J-beta primer mix, a second PCR ran for about 7 to 12 cycles. Researchers report that a template-switch adaptor with 12 random nucleotides tagged each cDNA molecule. Every individual sample yielded 2.5 million or more paired-end reads (each containing CDR3). TCRdb reanalysed the 5' RACE reads using MiXCR and keeps one entry per CDR3 protein. The sample carries around 580,000 distinct CDR3 sequences, 45% to 55% recorded once.

Sequenced: blood. This receptor was obtained from an elderly man in good health. V gene TRBV15 combines with J gene TRBJ2-7, with TRBD1 matching over 7 bases. In DNA form, the CDR3 reads TGTGCCACCAGCAGAGATACAGGGGTGGGCGAGCAGTACTTC. The encoded protein is CATSRDTGVGEQYF. Using reference TRBV15 and TRBJ2-7 for the parts outside the CDR3, the full variable domain is DAMVIQNPRYQVTQFGKPVTLSCSQTLNHNVMYWYQQKSSQAPKLLFHYYDKDFNNEADTPDNFQSRRPNTSFCFLDIRSPGLGDTAMYLCATSRDTGVGEQYFGPGTRLTVT.